Listed here are 5 T cell receptor beta chains from one sample, sequenced in a study of cytomegalovirus exposure and HLA in healthy donors. The data were produced by immunoSEQ multiplex PCR, yet TCRdb's version contains in-frame clones alone and is incomplete. The sample carries about 330,000 clones, 87% recorded once. The specimen was PBMCs. These receptors were taken from a woman aged 25 to 39 in good health and CMV-seropositive.

This chain uses TRBV19 with TRBJ2-1; 10 bases fit TRBD1. CDR1 is LNHDA, CDR2 SQIVND, per germline (reference sequence). Trimming took 5 bases from V and 2 from J; bases not matched to a gene: 6. This CDR3 region has 16 residues. For the CDR3, the DNA is TGTGCCAGTAGTGACACCGGGACAGGGGCCTACAATGAGCAGTTCTTC. Protein: CASSDTGTGAYNEQFF.

The CDR3 DNA is TGTGCCAGCAGTGAAGGGCAGACCTACGAGCAGTACTTC. Translated: CASSEGQTYEQYF. The rearrangement links TRBV6-1 to TRBJ2-7; D unresolved. Germline V gene sequence: CDR1 MNHNS, CDR2 SASEGT. Trimming took 1 base from V and 2 from J, leaving 6 bases between them. The CDR3 spans 13 residues.

V usage is TRBV29-1 and J usage is TRBJ2-7; either TRBD1 or TRBD2 may supply D (5 bases each). The germline V and J ends were trimmed by 4 bases and 3 bases, with 10 bases remaining between them. There are 12 residues in the CDR3. Looked up from germline, CDR1 is SQVTM and CDR2 is ANQGSEA. In DNA, the CDR3 is TGCAGCGTTGTAGTGGGGGTCTACGAGCAGTACTTC. This sequence encodes CSVVVGVYEQYF.

V is TRBV21-1 and J is TRBJ2-7. TRBV21-1 is noted as a pseudogene. The CDR3 is 14 amino acids. The chain's CDR3 is CASSKEGRSYEQYF. CDR3 bases: TGTGCCAGCAGCAAAGAAGGACGCTCCTACGAGCAGTACTTC.

The chain is built from TRBV30 and TRBJ2-5; 7 bases are a match to TRBD2. J was trimmed by 1 base and V by 1 base; bases with no gene match: 3. Germline CDR1 is GTSNPN and CDR2 is SVGIG (reference sequence). The CDR3 covers 14 residues. The CDR3 is CAWSGGGLQETQYF. The CDR3 DNA sequence: TGTGCCTGGAGTGGGGGGGGTCTCCAAGAGACCCAGTACTTC. The complete variable domain, with remaining parts taken from reference TRBV30 and TRBJ2-5, reads SQTIHQWPATLVQPVGSPLSLECTVEGTSNPNLYWYRQAAGRGLQLLFYSVGIGQISSEVPQNLSASRPQDRQFILSSKKLLLSDSGFYLCAWSGGGLQETQYFGPGTRLLVL.